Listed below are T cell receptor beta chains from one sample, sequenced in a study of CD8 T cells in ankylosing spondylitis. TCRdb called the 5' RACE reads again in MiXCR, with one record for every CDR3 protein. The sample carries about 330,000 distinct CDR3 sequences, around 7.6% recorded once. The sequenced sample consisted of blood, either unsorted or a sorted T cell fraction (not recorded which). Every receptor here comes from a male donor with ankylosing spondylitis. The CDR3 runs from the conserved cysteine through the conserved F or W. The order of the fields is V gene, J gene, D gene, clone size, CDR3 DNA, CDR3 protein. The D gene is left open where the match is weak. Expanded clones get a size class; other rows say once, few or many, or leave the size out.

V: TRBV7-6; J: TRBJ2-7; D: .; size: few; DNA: TGTGCCAGCAGCTTAGCGCCAGGGGAGCCCTACGAGCAGTACTTC; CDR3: CASSLAPGEPYEQYF
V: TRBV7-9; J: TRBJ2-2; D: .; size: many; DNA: TGTGCCAGCAGCTCCCGGGACTTCCGAAACACCGGGGAGCTGTTTTTT; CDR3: CASSSRDFRNTGELFF
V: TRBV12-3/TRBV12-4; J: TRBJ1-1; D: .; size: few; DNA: TGTGCCAGCAGTTTCGGTTCTGAAGCTTTCTTT; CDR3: CASSFGSEAFF
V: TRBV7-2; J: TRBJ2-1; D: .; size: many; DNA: TGTGCCAGCAACAAGCGGCTCAGCTCCTACAATGAGCAGTTCTTC; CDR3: CASNKRLSSYNEQFF
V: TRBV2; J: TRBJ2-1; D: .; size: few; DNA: TGTGCCAGCAGGGCAGGGCCTATGCCGTTCTTC; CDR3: CASRAGPMPFF
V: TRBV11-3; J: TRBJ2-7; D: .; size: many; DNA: TGTGCCAGCAGCTCTGAAGGACACCTTTACGAGCAGTACTTC; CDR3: CASSSEGHLYEQYF
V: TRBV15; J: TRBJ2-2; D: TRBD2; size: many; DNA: TGTGCCACCAGCAGACTAGCGGACACCGGGGAGCTGTTTTTT; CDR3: CATSRLADTGELFF
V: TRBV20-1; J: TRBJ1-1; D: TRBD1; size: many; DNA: TGCAGTGCAGCACAGGGGGCGAACACTGAAGCTTTCTTT; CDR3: CSAAQGANTEAFF
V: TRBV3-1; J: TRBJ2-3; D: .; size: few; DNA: TGTGCCAGCAGCCAAGGGCTGGACACAGATACGCAGTATTTT; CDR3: CASSQGLDTDTQYF
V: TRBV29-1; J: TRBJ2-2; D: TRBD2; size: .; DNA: TGCAGCCTTGGGCGGGGGGCCGGGGAGCTGTTTTTT; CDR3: CSLGRGAGELFF
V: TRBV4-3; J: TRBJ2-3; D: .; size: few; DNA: TGCGCCAGCAGCCAAGAAAGGCCGAACTCTGATACGCAGTATTTT; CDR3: CASSQERPNSDTQYF
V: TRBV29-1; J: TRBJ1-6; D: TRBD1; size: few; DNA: TGCAGCGCACAAACAGGGGGTGGCTCACCCCTCCACTTT; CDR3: CSAQTGGGSPLHF
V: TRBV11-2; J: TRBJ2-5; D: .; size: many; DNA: TGTGCCAGCAGCTTGACCGGGGCACGACTGGAGACCCAGTACTTC; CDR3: CASSLTGARLETQYF
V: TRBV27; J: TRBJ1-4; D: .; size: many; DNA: TGTGCCAGCAGTTTTATATGGGGGGCTAATGAAAAACTGTTTTTT; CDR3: CASSFIWGANEKLFF
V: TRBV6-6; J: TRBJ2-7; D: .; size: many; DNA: TGTGCCAGCAGTTTTCCAGGGTCCTACGAGCAGTACTTC; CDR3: CASSFPGSYEQYF
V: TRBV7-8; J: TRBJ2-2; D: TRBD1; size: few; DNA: TGTGCCAGCAGCCAACAAACAGGGGGCGCAGACACCGGGGAGCTGTTTTTT; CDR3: CASSQQTGGADTGELFF
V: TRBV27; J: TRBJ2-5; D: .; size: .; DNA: TGTGCCAGCAGTTTGCTGAGTAGCGGCAAGAGAACCCAGTACTTC; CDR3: CASSLLSSGKRTQYF
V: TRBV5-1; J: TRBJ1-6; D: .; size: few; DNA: TGCGCCAGCAGCTGGACTCTTGATTCACCCCTCCACTTT; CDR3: CASSWTLDSPLHF
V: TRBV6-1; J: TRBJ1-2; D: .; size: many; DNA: TGTGCCACCTCTGAGTTACTCCGGGTGCGGGGCTACACCTTC; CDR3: CATSELLRVRGYTF
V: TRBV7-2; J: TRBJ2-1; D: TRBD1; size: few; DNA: TGTGCCAGCAGCTCCGACAGGGTTCATGAGCAGTTCTTC; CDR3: CASSSDRVHEQFF
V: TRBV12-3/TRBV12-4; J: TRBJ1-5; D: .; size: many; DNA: TGTGCCAGCACCCAGGGGTATAGGGCGGGAAGCAATCAGCCCCAGCATTTT; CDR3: CASTQGYRAGSNQPQHF
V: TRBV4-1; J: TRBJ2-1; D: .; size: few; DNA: TGCGCCAGCAGCCAAGATTGGGTCGCGGGTTCCTACAATGAGCAGTTCTTC; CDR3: CASSQDWVAGSYNEQFF
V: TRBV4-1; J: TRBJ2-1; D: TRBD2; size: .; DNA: TGCGCCAGCAGCCCCGGGACTAGCGGGAGTGTATATTATGAGCAGTTCTTC; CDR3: CASSPGTSGSVYYEQFF
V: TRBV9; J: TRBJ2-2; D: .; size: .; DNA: TGTGCCAGCAACCGAAGGGGGGGACCGAACACCGGGGAGCTGTTTTTT; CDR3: CASNRRGGPNTGELFF
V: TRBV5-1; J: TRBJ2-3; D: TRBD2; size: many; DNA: TGCGCCAGCAGCTTGGGACTAGCGGATACAGATACGCAGTATTTT; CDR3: CASSLGLADTDTQYF
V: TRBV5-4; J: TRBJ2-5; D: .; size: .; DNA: TGTGCCAGCAGCTTACGGGGTTTCGAAGAGACCCAGTACTTC; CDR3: CASSLRGFEETQYF
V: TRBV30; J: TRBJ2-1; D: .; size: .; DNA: TGTGCCTGGAAGACTAGGCTAGCTGATGAGCAGTTCTTC; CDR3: CAWKTRLADEQFF
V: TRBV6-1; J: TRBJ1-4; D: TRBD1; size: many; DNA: TGTGCCAGCAGCGGCCACAGGGGGGGCCAGGATGAAAAACTGTTTTTT; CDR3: CASSGHRGGQDEKLFF
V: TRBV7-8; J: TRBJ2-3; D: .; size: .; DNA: TGTGCCAGCAGCGTGGACAGAGCAGATACGCAGTATTTT; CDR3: CASSVDRADTQYF
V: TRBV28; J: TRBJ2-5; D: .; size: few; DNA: TGTGCCAGCACCAGCAAAGAGACCCAGTACTTC; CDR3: CASTSKETQYF
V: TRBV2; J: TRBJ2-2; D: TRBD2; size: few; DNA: TGTGCCAGCAGTTCCGGAGCGGGAGTTAACACCGGGGAGCTGTTTTTT; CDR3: CASSSGAGVNTGELFF
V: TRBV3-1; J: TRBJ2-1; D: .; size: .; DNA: TGTGCCAGCAGCCAAGATCTGCGGGGTAGCCGCTACAATGAGCAGTTCTTC; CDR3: CASSQDLRGSRYNEQFF
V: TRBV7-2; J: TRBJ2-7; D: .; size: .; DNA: TGTGCCAGCAGCAGGTTCTCCTACGAGCAGTACTTC; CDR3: CASSRFSYEQYF
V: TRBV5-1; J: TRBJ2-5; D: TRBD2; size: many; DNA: TGCGCCAGCAGCTTGGGACCGGGAGGGCAAGAGACCCAGTACTTC; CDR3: CASSLGPGGQETQYF
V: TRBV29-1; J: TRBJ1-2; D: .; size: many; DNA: TGCAGCGTTGGACGGACCGGACGGGGGGCCTATGGCTACACCTTC; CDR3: CSVGRTGRGAYGYTF
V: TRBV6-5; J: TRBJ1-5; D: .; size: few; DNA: TGTGCCAGCAGTTACTCGGCAACAAGCAATCAGCCCCAGCATTTT; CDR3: CASSYSATSNQPQHF
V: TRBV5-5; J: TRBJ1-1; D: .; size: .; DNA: TGTGCCAGCAGCTTGGAGGAAACGATGAACACTGAAGCTTTCTTT; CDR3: CASSLEETMNTEAFF
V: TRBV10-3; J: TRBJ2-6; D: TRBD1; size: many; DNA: TGTGCCATCAGTGAGTCTGAGGAGACAGGGGTGAACTCTGGGGCCAACGTCCTGACTTTC; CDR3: CAISESEETGVNSGANVLTF
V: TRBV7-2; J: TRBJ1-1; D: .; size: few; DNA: TGTGCCAGCAGCCAGGGACGGCTGAACACTGAAGCTTTCTTT; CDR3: CASSQGRLNTEAFF
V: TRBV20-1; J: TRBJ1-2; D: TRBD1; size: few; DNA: TGCAGTGCCACGGGACAGGGCCTACGATATGGCTACACCTTC; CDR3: CSATGQGLRYGYTF
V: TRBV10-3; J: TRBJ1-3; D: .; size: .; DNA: TGTGCCATCACCCCAGGGTGGGAGGCTGGAAACACCATATATTTT; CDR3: CAITPGWEAGNTIYF
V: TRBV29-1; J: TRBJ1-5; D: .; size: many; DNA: TGCAGCGTTGGGCAGGGGCGCCAGCCCCAGCATTTT; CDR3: CSVGQGRQPQHF
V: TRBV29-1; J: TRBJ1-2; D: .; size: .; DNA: TGCAGCGTCGCCAGGGGTGGAAACTATGGCTACACCTTC; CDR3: CSVARGGNYGYTF
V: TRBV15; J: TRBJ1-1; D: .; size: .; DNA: TGTGCCACCAGCCCGCACGACCGCGCGAGCACTGAAGCTTTCTTT; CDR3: CATSPHDRASTEAFF
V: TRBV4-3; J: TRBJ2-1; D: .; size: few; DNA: TGCGCCAGCAGCCAAGATCGGCCAAGAGGGAATGAGCAGTTCTTC; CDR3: CASSQDRPRGNEQFF
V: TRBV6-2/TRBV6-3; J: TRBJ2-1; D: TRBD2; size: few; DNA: TGTGCCAGCAGTTACTCTGCTAGCGGGAGCGGTGAGCAGTTCTTC; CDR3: CASSYSASGSGEQFF
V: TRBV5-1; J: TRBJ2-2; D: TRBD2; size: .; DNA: TGCGCCAGCAGAAGACTAGCGGGAGAAAACACCGGGGAGCTGTTTTTT; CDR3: CASRRLAGENTGELFF
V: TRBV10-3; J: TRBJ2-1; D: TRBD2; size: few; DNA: TGTGCCGCCTATACTAGCGGGAGATCGTCCTACAATGAGCAGTTCTTC; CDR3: CAAYTSGRSSYNEQFF
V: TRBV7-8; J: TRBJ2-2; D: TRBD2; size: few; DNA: TGTGCCAGCAGCTCGGGGACTAGCGGGGTCACCGGGGAGCTGTTTTTT; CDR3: CASSSGTSGVTGELFF
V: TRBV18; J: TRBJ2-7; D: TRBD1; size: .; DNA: TGTGCCAGCTCACAGGCCGGGACAGGGTTAGGCGAGCAGTACTTC; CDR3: CASSQAGTGLGEQYF
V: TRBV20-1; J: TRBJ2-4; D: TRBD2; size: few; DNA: TGCAGTGCCGGGGGACTAGCGGGTTGGGCCAAAAACATTCAGTACTTC; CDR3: CSAGGLAGWAKNIQYF
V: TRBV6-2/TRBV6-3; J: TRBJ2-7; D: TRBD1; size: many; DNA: TGTGCCAGCAACGTTGCGTTGAGGGGGCCACCTTCCTACGAGCAGTACTTC; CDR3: CASNVALRGPPSYEQYF
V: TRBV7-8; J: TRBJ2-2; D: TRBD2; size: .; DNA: TGTGCCAGCACCAGACTAGCGGGAGTTAACACCGGGGAGCTGTTTTTT; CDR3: CASTRLAGVNTGELFF